This TCR beta chain was observed in a study of CD8+ T cells in alopecia areata. In germline, CDR1 is SQVTM, CDR2 ANQGSEA. There are 14 residues in the CDR3. Trimming stripped 6 bases from V and 5 bases from J, with 19 bases between. Study results and limitations: Mice showed clearer TCR sharing than patients did, a gap that was possibly HLA-related. Scalp lesions, especially in alopecia totalis/universalis, had higher clonality than normal scalp. Normal skin's resident alphabeta T cells are also sequenced in scalp samples.

RNA extraction was followed by reverse transcription into cDNA, which acted as the sequencing template. The method was immunoSEQ multiplex PCR; TCRdb's version includes in-frame clones alone and lacks a portion of them. The sample has 120,000 or so clones, over 60% seen once. A remark on this clone: Antigen unknown.

The TCR was taken from a human donor in good health. The sequencing sample was made of CD4+ T cells sorted from blood. The chain is built from TRBV29-1 and TRBJ1-1; D is perhaps TRBD1 (5 bases). CDR3 coding DNA: TGCAGCGTCTTACGGGACGGGGTGAGGACTGAAGCTTTCTTT. Translation gives CSVLRDGVRTEAFF.